These 16 T cell receptor beta chains came from one sample sequenced in a study of CD8 T cells in ankylosing spondylitis. Study outcomes and limitations: Typical of ankylosing spondylitis blood, it appeared, was a TCR beta motif of several highly homologous variants.

Via MiXCR, TCRdb re-called the 5' RACE reads, giving one row per CDR3 protein. This table has fewer than 400,000 distinct CDR3 sequences, about 22% appearing once. The antigens these receptors bind are not known. The specimen sequenced was blood, either unsorted or a sorted T cell fraction (not recorded which). Receptors originate from a male donor with ankylosing spondylitis.

V gene TRBV20-1 combines with J gene TRBJ2-5; 10 nucleotides agree with TRBD2. CDR3 size: 15 residues. Germline CDR1 and CDR2: DFQATT and SNEGSKA (reference sequence). V shed 4 bases and J 1 base; nucleotides not matched to a gene: 6. This chain's CDR3 is CSATGLAASQETQYF. Written as DNA, the CDR3 is TGCAGTGCTACCGGACTAGCGGCTTCCCAAGAGACCCAGTACTTC.

The V call is TRBV11-2, the J call TRBJ2-7; TRBD1 aligns across 8 bases. V lost 5 bases to trimming and J lost 4 bases; unmatched junction nucleotides: 10. The germline V gene has CDR1 SGHAT and CDR2 FQNNGV. The CDR3 runs 15 residues. CDR3 DNA sequence: TGTGCCAGCAGCATCCTCCCGGACAGGGATTACGAGCAGTACTTC. It codes for CASSILPDRDYEQYF.

This sequence joins TRBV3-1 and TRBJ1-1, with D tentatively TRBD1 (6 bases). Between the trimmed V and J ends, which lost 4 bases and 1 base, there was a span of 16 bases. The length of the CDR3 is 16 residues. The germline V gene has CDR1 LGHDT and CDR2 YNNKEL (reference sequence). Here the CDR3 reads CASSRPGHDGNTEAFF. The CDR3 nucleotides read TGTGCCAGCAGCCGACCGGGACACGATGGGAACACTGAAGCTTTCTTT.

This clonotype was counted ten times or more. V is TRBV5-1 and J is TRBJ2-7; TRBD2 matches at 11 bases. Per the germline V gene, CDR1 is SGHRS and CDR2 is YFSETQ. The CDR3 runs 14 residues. V was pared by 7 bases and J by 3 bases, with 6 bases of the junction left unmatched. The CDR3 DNA follows: TGCGCCAGCCGTGGCGGGACTAGCGGCTACGAGCAGTACTTC. Translated: CASRGGTSGYEQYF.

This clonotype was observed many times. This chain connects TRBV20-1 to TRBJ1-5; D is unclear. V was trimmed by 1 base and J by 6 bases, leaving 10 bases between them. CDR1 is DFQATT and CDR2 is SNEGSKA in the germline V gene (reference sequence). The CDR3 runs 13 residues. CDR3 protein: CSARGAVAQPQHF. The CDR3 DNA is TGCAGTGCTAGAGGGGCAGTGGCTCAGCCCCAGCATTTT.

Only a few counts were recorded for this clonotype. The chain employs TRBV7-9 and TRBJ2-5, with TRBD2 matching over 7 bases. This CDR3 comprises 15 residues. Germline CDR1 SEHNR, CDR2 FQNEAQ (reference sequence). Trimming removed 5 bases from V and 2 bases from J; junction bases left unmatched: 8. Here the CDR3 reads CASSSPGRGQETQYF. The CDR3 DNA reads as TGTGCCAGCAGCAGTCCAGGGAGGGGACAAGAGACCCAGTACTTC.

This clonotype has only a few counts. The J gene is TRBJ2-1, the V gene TRBV20-1; D ambiguous. The CDR3 covers 14 residues. V was cut by 0 bases and J by 2 bases, with 8 bases left in between. Germline CDR1 is DFQATT and CDR2 is SNEGSKA (reference sequence). The CDR3 DNA is TGCAGTGCTAGAGATGGGCTTACCTACAATGAGCAGTTCTTC. This sequence encodes CSARDGLTYNEQFF.

This clonotype has only a few counts. The CDR3 spells CASSMTGTDTQYF. Written as DNA, the CDR3 is TGTGCCAGTAGTATGACGGGAACAGATACGCAGTATTTT. The chain recombines TRBV19 with TRBJ2-3, with a possible D match to TRBD2 (5 bases). Germline V gives CDR1 LNHDA, CDR2 SQIVND (reference sequence). The V end lost 3 bases, the J end lost 3 bases, and 7 bases lay between the germline ends. This CDR3 contains 13 residues.

In DNA, the CDR3 is TGCAGTGCTAGAGGGGTCACCGGTAATGGGATTCAGTACTTC. Residues: CSARGVTGNGIQYF. The rearrangement links TRBV20-1 to TRBJ2-4; D not certain. CDR1 is DFQATT, CDR2 SNEGSKA, per germline (reference sequence). The CDR3 is 14 residues long. The germline V and J ends were trimmed by 1 base and 10 bases, with 17 bases remaining between them.

The V call is TRBV5-1, the J call TRBJ2-5, with a possible D match to TRBD2 (5 bases). Germline CDR1 is SGHRS and CDR2 is YFSETQ. The V and J ends lost 0 bases and 3 bases respectively, with 12 bases between them. This CDR3 has 15 amino acids. CDR3 in DNA: TGCGCCAGCAGCTTGGGGGTAGGAGCGGAAGAGACCCAGTACTTC. It translates to CASSLGVGAEETQYF.

The chain couples TRBV20-1 to TRBJ2-7; 7 nucleotides align to TRBD1. Germline assignment: CDR1 DFQATT and CDR2 SNEGSKA (reference sequence). The trim removed 7 bases at V and 1 base at J, leaving 16 bases unmatched. The CDR3 is 16 amino acids. CDR3 nucleotides: TGCAGTGGCACCGGGACAGCGAACCCATTTTCCTACGAGCAGTACTTC. It encodes CSGTGTANPFSYEQYF.

This clonotype was recorded a few times. V is TRBV20-1 and J is TRBJ1-1, with D hard to call. The V end lost 6 bases, the J end lost 3 bases, and 11 bases lay between the germline ends. Germline V gene lookup returns CDR1 DFQATT and CDR2 SNEGSKA (reference sequence). The CDR3 spans 12 residues. This chain's CDR3 is CSALRVYTEAFF. In DNA, the CDR3 is TGCAGTGCCCTTCGCGTGTACACTGAAGCTTTCTTT.

This rearrangement joins TRBV2 to TRBJ1-3; D is perhaps TRBD1 (6 bases). CDR1 is SNHLY and CDR2 is FYNNEI in the germline V gene. Trimming stripped 6 bases from V and 0 bases from J, with 12 bases between. The CDR3 spans 15 residues. The CDR3 sequence: CASRTDRFSGNTIYF. DNA for the CDR3: TGTGCCAGCAGAACGGACAGATTCTCTGGAAACACCATATATTTT. The whole variable domain, filled in from reference TRBV2 and TRBJ1-3, reads EPEVTQTPSHQVTQMGQEVILRCVPISNHLYFYWYRQILGQKVEFLVSFYNNEISEKSEIFDDQFSVERPDGSNFTLKIRSTKLEDSAMYFCASRTDRFSGNTIYFGEGSWLTVV.

This clonotype was seen a handful of times. The J gene is TRBJ2-1, the V gene TRBV7-7; 11 bases agree with TRBD2. Germline V gives CDR1 SSHAT, CDR2 FNYEAQ (reference sequence). After removal of 5 bases from V and 5 bases from J, the junction contained 5 bases not matched to a gene. There are 15 residues in the CDR3. For the CDR3, the DNA is TGTGCCAGCAGCCTCGGGACTAGCGGCCACAATGAGCAGTTCTTC. Translation gives CASSLGTSGHNEQFF.

The chain recombines TRBV3-1 with TRBJ1-1; possibly TRBD1 for D (6 bases). In germline, CDR1 is LGHDT, CDR2 YNNKEL (reference sequence). Trimming pared 3 bases from V and 10 bases from J, leaving 24 bases between. The CDR3 extends over 16 amino acids. The CDR3 reads CASSQRGGGEIGGAFF. CDR3 bases: TGTGCCAGCAGCCAGAGGGGGGGCGGCGAAATTGGGGGAGCTTTCTTT. Using reference TRBV3-1 and TRBJ1-1 for the parts outside the CDR3, the full variable domain is DTAVSQTPKYLVTQMGNDKSIKCEQNLGHDTMYWYKQDSKKFLKIMFSYNNKELIINETVPNRFSPKSPDKAHLNLHINSLELGDSAVYFCASSQRGGGEIGGAFFGQGTRLTVV.

This rearrangement joins TRBV12-3 or TRBV12-4 to TRBJ2-1; TRBD1 matches at 7 bases. V was clipped by 5 bases and J by 9 bases; unmatched bases: 10. This CDR3 is built from 14 residues. The chain's CDR3 is CASSPDRRQGEQFF. CDR3 sequence (DNA): TGTGCCAGCAGTCCGGACAGGCGGCAGGGTGAGCAGTTCTTC.